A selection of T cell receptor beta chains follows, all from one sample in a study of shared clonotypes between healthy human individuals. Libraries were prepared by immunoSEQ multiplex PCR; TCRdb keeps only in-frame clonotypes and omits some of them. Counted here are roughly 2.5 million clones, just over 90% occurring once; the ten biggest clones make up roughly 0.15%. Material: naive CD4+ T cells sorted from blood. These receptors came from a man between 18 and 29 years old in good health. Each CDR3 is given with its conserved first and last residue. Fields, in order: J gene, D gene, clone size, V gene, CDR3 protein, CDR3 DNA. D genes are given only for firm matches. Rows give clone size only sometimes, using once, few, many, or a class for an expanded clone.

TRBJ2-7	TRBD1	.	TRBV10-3	CAISGQGGYEQYF	TGTGCCATCAGCGGACAGGGTGGCTACGAGCAGTACTTC
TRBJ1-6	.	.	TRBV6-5	CASKVGGVDNSPLHF	TGTGCCAGCAAAGTCGGTGGAGTGGATAATTCACCCCTCCACTTT
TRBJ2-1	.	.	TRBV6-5	CASSYWNEQFF	TGTGCCAGCAGTTACTGGAATGAGCAGTTCTTC
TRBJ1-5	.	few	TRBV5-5	CASSPGLNQPQHF	TGTGCCAGCAGCCCGGGGTTAAATCAGCCCCAGCATTTT
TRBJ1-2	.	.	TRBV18	CASSPGTVNYGYTF	TGTGCCAGCTCACCGGGGACTGTCAACTATGGCTACACCTTC
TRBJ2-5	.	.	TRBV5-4	CASSLLGVETQYF	TGTGCCAGCAGCTTGTTAGGAGTGGAGACCCAGTACTTC
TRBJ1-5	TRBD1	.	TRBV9	CASSVGTGGSNQPQHF	TGTGCCAGCAGCGTAGGGACAGGGGGGAGCAATCAGCCCCAGCATTTT
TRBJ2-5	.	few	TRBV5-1	CASSLGGQETQYF	TGCGCCAGCAGCTTGGGGGGACAAGAGACCCAGTACTTC
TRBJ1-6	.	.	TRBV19	CASSARVSNSPLHF	TGTGCCAGTAGTGCTCGTGTCTCCAATTCACCCCTCCACTTT
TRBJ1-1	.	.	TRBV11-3	CASSPRTLRAFF	TGTGCCAGCAGCCCCCGGACCTTGAGAGCTTTCTTT
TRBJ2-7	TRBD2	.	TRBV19	CASSEAGTSARSYEQYF	TGTGCCAGTAGTGAGGCCGGGACTAGCGCCCGCTCCTACGAGCAGTACTTC
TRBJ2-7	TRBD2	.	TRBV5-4	CASRPGLAGDYEQYF	TGTGCCAGCAGACCCGGACTAGCGGGGGACTACGAGCAGTACTTC
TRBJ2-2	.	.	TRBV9	CASSVPNLGGGELFF	TGTGCCAGCAGCGTACCAAATCTAGGGGGCGGGGAGCTGTTTTTT
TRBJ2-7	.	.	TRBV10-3	CAGGGSSYEQYF	TGTGCCGGTGGGGGGAGCTCCTACGAGCAGTACTTC
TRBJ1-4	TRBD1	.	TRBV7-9	CASSPGQGTNEKLFF	TGTGCCAGCAGCCCAGGACAGGGGACTAATGAAAAACTGTTTTTT
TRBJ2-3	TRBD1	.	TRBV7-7	CASSLGTGADTQYF	TGTGCTAGCAGCTTAGGGACAGGGGCAGATACGCAGTATTTT
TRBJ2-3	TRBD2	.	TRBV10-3	CAISESALASDTQYF	TGTGCCATCAGTGAGTCCGCACTAGCGTCGGATACGCAGTATTTT
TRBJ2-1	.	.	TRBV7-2	CASSFRLLAPGMEQFF	TGTGCCAGCAGCTTCAGGCTCCTTGCCCCCGGGATGGAGCAGTTCTTC
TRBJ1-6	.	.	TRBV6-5	CASSYGQGINSPLHF	TGTGCCAGCAGTTATGGGCAGGGCATCAATTCACCCCTCCACTTT
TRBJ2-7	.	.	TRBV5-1	CASSPLGASSYEQYF	TGCGCCAGCAGCCCCCTAGGGGCCAGCTCCTACGAGCAGTACTTC
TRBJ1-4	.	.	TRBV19	CASGPPRGNEKLFF	TGTGCCAGTGGCCCCCCCAGGGGTAATGAAAAACTGTTTTTT
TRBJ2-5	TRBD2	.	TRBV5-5	CASSPGLAGGQETQYF	TGTGCCAGCAGCCCGGGACTAGCGGGGGGGCAAGAGACCCAGTACTTC
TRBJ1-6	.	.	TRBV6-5	CASSRSSYNSPLHF	TGTGCCAGCAGCCGGAGCTCCTATAATTCACCCCTCCACTTT
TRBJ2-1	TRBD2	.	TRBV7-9	CASSLWTSGSGDEQFF	TGTGCCAGCAGCTTGTGGACTAGCGGGAGCGGAGATGAGCAGTTCTTC
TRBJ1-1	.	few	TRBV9	CASSVEGVSTEAFF	TGTGCCAGCAGCGTAGAGGGGGTCTCGACTGAAGCTTTCTTT
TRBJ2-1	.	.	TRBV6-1	CASSTRRNEQFF	TGTGCCAGCAGTACCCGACGTAATGAGCAGTTCTTC
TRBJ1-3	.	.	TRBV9	CASSVGGTSGNTIYF	TGTGCCAGCAGCGTCGGTGGGACCTCTGGAAACACCATATATTTT
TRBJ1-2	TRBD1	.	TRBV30	CAWVKQGILANYGYTF	TGTGCCTGGGTTAAACAGGGGATACTAGCTAACTATGGCTACACCTTC
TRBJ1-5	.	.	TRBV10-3	CAISESGRDNQPQHF	TGTGCCATCAGTGAGTCTGGACGGGACAATCAGCCCCAGCATTTT
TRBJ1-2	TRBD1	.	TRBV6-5	CASSYSGGADYGYTF	TGTGCCAGCAGTTACTCAGGGGGCGCGGACTATGGCTACACCTTC
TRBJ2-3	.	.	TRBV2	CASGGWRSSDTQYF	TGTGCCAGCGGAGGATGGCGATCTTCAGATACGCAGTATTTT
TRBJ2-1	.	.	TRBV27	CASSQVLDNEQFF	TGTGCCAGCAGCCAAGTCCTCGACAATGAGCAGTTCTTC
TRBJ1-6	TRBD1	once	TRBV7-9	CASNLGQSPNSPLHF	TGTGCCAGCAACCTGGGACAGAGCCCTAATTCACCCCTCCACTTT
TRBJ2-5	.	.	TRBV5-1	CASSLVDFQGAQYF	TGCGCCAGCAGCTTGGTGGACTTCCAAGGGGCCCAGTACTTC
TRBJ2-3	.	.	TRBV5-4	CASSWGVGAGTDTQYF	TGTGCCAGCAGCTGGGGGGTTGGGGCGGGGACAGATACGCAGTATTTT
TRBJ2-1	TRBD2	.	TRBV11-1	CASRGVRSYNEQFF	TGTGCCAGCCGGGGGGTGCGCTCCTACAATGAGCAGTTCTTC
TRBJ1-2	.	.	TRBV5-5	CASSLAHINYGYTF	TGTGCCAGCAGCTTGGCTCACATAAACTATGGCTACACCTTC
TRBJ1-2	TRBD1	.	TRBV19	CASSIGTGEGYTF	TGTGCCAGTAGTATCGGAACAGGGGAAGGCTACACCTTC
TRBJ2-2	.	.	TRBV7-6	CASKNPSGELFF	TGTGCCAGCAAGAACCCCTCCGGGGAGCTGTTTTTT
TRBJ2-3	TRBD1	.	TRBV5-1	CASSFRGNRDTQYF	TGCGCCAGCAGCTTCAGGGGGAACAGGGATACGCAGTATTTT
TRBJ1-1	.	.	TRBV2	CASNRAGGGTEAFF	TGTGCCAGCAATCGGGCCGGGGGCGGAACTGAAGCTTTCTTT
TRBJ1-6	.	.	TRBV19	CASSTPDRSYNSPLHF	TGTGCCAGTAGTACTCCGGACAGAAGCTATAATTCACCCCTCCACTTT
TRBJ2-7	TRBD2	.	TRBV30	CAWSAGGPYEQYF	TGTGCCTGGAGCGCGGGAGGGCCGTACGAGCAGTACTTC
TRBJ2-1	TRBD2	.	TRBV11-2	CASQRGGYNEQFF	TGTGCCAGTCAGCGGGGGGGGTACAATGAGCAGTTCTTC
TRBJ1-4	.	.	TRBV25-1	CASSEVGPTNEKLFF	TGTGCCAGCAGTGAAGTCGGGCCAACTAATGAAAAACTGTTTTTT
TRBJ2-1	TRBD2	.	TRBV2	CASSAGRLAGVGEQFF	TGTGCCAGCAGTGCTGGACGACTAGCGGGAGTTGGTGAGCAGTTCTTC
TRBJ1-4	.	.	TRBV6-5	CASSRYTTNEKLFF	TGTGCCAGCAGTCGTTACACAACTAATGAAAAACTGTTTTTT
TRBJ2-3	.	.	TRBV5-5	CASSYLVEADTQYF	TGTGCCAGCAGCTACCTGGTCGAGGCAGATACGCAGTATTTT
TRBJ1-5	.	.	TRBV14	CASSQVGGGPQHF	TGTGCCAGCAGCCAAGTAGGGGGGGGGCCCCAGCATTTT
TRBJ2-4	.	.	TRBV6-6	CASSYGGHQGKNIQYF	TGTGCCAGCAGTTACGGGGGTCACCAGGGCAAAAACATTCAGTACTTC
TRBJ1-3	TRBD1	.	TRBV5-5	CASSFGQGDTIYF	TGTGCCAGCAGCTTTGGACAGGGCGACACCATATATTTT
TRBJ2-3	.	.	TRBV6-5	CASSYSTMSDTQYF	TGTGCCAGCAGTTACTCGACAATGTCAGATACGCAGTATTTT
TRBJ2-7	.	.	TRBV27	CASSFSSGLRVQYF	TGTGCCAGCAGTTTCAGTAGTGGGCTACGAGTGCAGTACTTC
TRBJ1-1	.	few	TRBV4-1	CASSQEITPNTEAFF	TGCGCCAGCAGCCAAGAGATTACCCCGAACACTGAAGCTTTCTTT